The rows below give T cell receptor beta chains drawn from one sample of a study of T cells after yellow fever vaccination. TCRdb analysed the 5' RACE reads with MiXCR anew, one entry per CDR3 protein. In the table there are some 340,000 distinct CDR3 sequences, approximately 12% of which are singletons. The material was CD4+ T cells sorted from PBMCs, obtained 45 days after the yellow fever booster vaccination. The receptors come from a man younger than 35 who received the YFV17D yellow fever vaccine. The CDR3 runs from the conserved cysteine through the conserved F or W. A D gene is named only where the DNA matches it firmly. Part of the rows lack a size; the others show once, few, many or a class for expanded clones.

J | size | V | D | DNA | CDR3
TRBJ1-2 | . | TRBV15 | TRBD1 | TGTGCCACCAGCAGAGCGGTGGGTACAGGGGGACTTAACTATGGCTACACCTTC | CATSRAVGTGGLNYGYTF
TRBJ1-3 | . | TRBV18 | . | TGTGCCAGCTCACCGGTGGACTCTGGAAACACCATATATTTT | CASSPVDSGNTIYF
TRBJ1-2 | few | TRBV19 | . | TGTGCCAGTAGTATCAGGGGATCCAGCTATGGCTACACCTTC | CASSIRGSSYGYTF
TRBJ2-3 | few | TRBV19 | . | TGTGCCAGTAGCCCAATCTCTAGCACAGATACGCAGTATTTT | CASSPISSTDTQYF
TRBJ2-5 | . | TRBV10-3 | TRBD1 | TGTGCCATCAGTCAGGGGGTGGGAGAGACCCAGTACTTC | CAISQGVGETQYF
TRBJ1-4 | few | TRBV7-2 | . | TGTGCCAGCAGCTTAGGCGGGGCGCGCCGGGGTGAAAAACTGTTTTTT | CASSLGGARRGEKLFF
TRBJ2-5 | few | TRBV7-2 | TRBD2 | TGTGCCAGCAGTCGTCCGGGGGGGCAAGAGACCCAGTACTTC | CASSRPGGQETQYF
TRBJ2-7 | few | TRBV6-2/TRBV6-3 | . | TGTGCCAGCACCCCCCGCGGGGAAGGAGGCGAGCAGTACTTC | CASTPRGEGGEQYF
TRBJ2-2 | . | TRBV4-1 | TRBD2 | TGCGCCAGCAGCCCCGGGGGGGGTCGAACCGGGGAGCTGTTTTTT | CASSPGGGRTGELFF
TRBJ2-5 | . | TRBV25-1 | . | TGTGCCAGCAGTGAGGGGATTGGGGGGATCCAAGAGACCCAGTACTTC | CASSEGIGGIQETQYF
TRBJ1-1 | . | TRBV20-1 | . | TGCAGTGCAGACCGGGACGGGAACACTGAAGCTTTCTTT | CSADRDGNTEAFF
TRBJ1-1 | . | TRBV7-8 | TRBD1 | TGTGCCAGCAGCTTAGGGGATGGGGGGACAGGGGGTTACACTGAAGCTTTCTTT | CASSLGDGGTGGYTEAFF
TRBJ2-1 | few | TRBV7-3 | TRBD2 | TGTGCCAGCAGCTCGGGACTAGCTACCGATGAGCAGTTCTTC | CASSSGLATDEQFF
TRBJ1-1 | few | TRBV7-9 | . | TGTGCCAGCAGCCGACGCGGGATTCTGAACACTGAAGCTTTCTTT | CASSRRGILNTEAFF
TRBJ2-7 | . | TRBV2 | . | TGTGCCAGCAGAGACCTCGGGTCGAAAAGCGAGCAGTACTTC | CASRDLGSKSEQYF
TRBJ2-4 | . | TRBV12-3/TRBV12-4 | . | TGTGCCAGCACCCCGAGGCAGGGCAAAAACATTCAGTACTTC | CASTPRQGKNIQYF
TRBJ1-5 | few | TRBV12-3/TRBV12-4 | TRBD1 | TGTGCCAGCAGCCCGACAGGGACTAGCAATCAGCCCCAGCATTTT | CASSPTGTSNQPQHF
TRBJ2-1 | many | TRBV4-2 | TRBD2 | TGTGCCAGCAGCAGAGCAGCGGGGGGCTACAATGAGCAGTTCTTC | CASSRAAGGYNEQFF
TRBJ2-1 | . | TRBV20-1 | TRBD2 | TGCAGTGCTAGGGAACTAGCGGGTCTGAAGTTCTTC | CSARELAGLKFF
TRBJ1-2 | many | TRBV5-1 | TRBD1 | TGTGCCAGCAGTTCGACAGGGGACGGAGGCTACACCTTC | CASSSTGDGGYTF
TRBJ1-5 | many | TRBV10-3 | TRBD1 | TGTGCCATCAGTGAAGGACAGGGAAGGGGCAATCAGCCCCAGCATTTT | CAISEGQGRGNQPQHF
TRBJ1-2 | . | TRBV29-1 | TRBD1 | TGCAGCGTTACAACAGGGGTCTATGGCTACACCTTC | CSVTTGVYGYTF
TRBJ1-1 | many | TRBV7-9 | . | TGTGCCAGCAACGATGACGGGTACACTGAAGCTTTCTTT | CASNDDGYTEAFF
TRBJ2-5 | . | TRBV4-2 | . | TGTGCCAGCAGCCAAGGAGACTACCAAGAGACCCAGTACTTC | CASSQGDYQETQYF
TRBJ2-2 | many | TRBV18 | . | TGTGCCAGCTCACCAGGCACTTACACCGGGGAGCTGTTTTTT | CASSPGTYTGELFF
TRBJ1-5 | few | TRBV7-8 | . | TGTGCCAGCAGTTCAGAATATAATCAGCCCCAGCATTTT | CASSSEYNQPQHF
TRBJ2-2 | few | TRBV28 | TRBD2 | TGTGCCAGCAGACTAGCGGGGGACACCGGGGAGCTGTTTTTT | CASRLAGDTGELFF